This T cell receptor beta chain originates from a study of shared clonotypes between healthy human individuals. TCRdb's copy holds only in-frame clones and misses some; the assay was immunoSEQ multiplex PCR. The sample lists more than 850,000 clones, about four fifths occurring once. CDR3 size: 18 residues. CDR1 is SEHNR, CDR2 FQNEAQ, per germline (reference sequence). Germline trimming cut 5 bases from V and 1 base from J; bases unmatched to any gene: 12. The V and J genes are TRBV7-9 and TRBJ2-1; 9 bases agree with TRBD2. This receptor was obtained from a man between 18 and 29 years old in good health. Some clones in this sample may be carry-over from other donors' samples. Sequenced input: memory CD4+ T cells from PBMCs. Subset described: CD45RA-negative fraction. The CDR3 coding sequence is TGTGCCAGCAGCCCCCTAGGCGGGGGGGGCGGATCCTACAATGAGCAGTTCTTC. This encodes CASSPLGGGGGSYNEQFF. Supplemented by reference TRBV7-9 and TRBJ2-1, the full variable domain reads DTGVSQNPRHKITKRGQNVTFRCDPISEHNRLYWYRQTLGQGPEFLTYFQNEAQLEKSRLLSDRFSAERPKGSFSTLEIQRTEQGDSAMYLCASSPLGGGGGSYNEQFFGPGTRLTVL.